This is a list of T cell receptor beta chains from one sample in a study of T-cell memory formation after mild COVID-19. TCRdb called the 5' RACE reads again in MiXCR, with one record for every CDR3 protein. The table includes 450,000 to 650,000 distinct CDR3 sequences, about a sixth detected once. Sequences were obtained from PBMCs or a T cell subset sorted from them (not recorded which). Receptor source: an adult woman who had mild COVID-19 (a few samples of this study predate the infection). Cell type and time point are not known. Each CDR3 is given with its conserved first and last residue. The D gene is left open where the match is weak. Size is stated for part of the rows, as once, few or many counts, or as a class when the clone is expanded.

clone_size: .; d_call: TRBD2; j_call: TRBJ2-7; v_call: TRBV13; cdr3_aa: CASSPPGWGLLSYEQYF; cdr3_nt: TGTGCCAGCAGCCCACCCGGCTGGGGACTACTATCCTACGAGCAGTACTTC
clone_size: .; d_call: .; j_call: TRBJ2-3; v_call: TRBV20-1; cdr3_aa: CSTKGWTVTDTQYF; cdr3_nt: TGCAGTACCAAAGGTTGGACAGTAACTGATACGCAGTATTTT
clone_size: few; d_call: TRBD2; j_call: TRBJ2-1; v_call: TRBV4-1; cdr3_aa: CASSQAPLTSGTLNEQFF; cdr3_nt: TGCGCCAGCAGCCAAGCCCCCTTGACTAGCGGGACCCTTAATGAGCAGTTCTTC
clone_size: .; d_call: .; j_call: TRBJ2-7; v_call: TRBV7-7; cdr3_aa: CASSPGLGTTYEQYF; cdr3_nt: TGTGCCAGCAGTCCCGGCTTAGGCACAACCTACGAGCAGTACTTC
clone_size: few; d_call: TRBD1; j_call: TRBJ2-6; v_call: TRBV6-5; cdr3_aa: CASSFFRGHGANVLTF; cdr3_nt: TGTGCCAGCAGTTTTTTTAGGGGGCACGGGGCCAACGTCCTGACTTTC
clone_size: few; d_call: .; j_call: TRBJ2-7; v_call: TRBV20-1; cdr3_aa: CSAGKGDRRTYEQYF; cdr3_nt: TGCAGTGCCGGGAAGGGAGACCGAAGGACCTACGAGCAGTACTTC
clone_size: .; d_call: .; j_call: TRBJ2-7; v_call: TRBV9; cdr3_aa: CASSVETGASYEQYF; cdr3_nt: TGTGCCAGCAGCGTAGAAACAGGTGCCTCCTACGAGCAGTACTTC
clone_size: .; d_call: .; j_call: TRBJ2-1; v_call: TRBV3-1; cdr3_aa: CASSQEGKGWRQFF; cdr3_nt: TGTGCCAGCAGCCAAGAGGGAAAAGGTTGGCGGCAGTTCTTC
clone_size: few; d_call: .; j_call: TRBJ1-1; v_call: TRBV5-1; cdr3_aa: CASSFFRRTDVLNTEAFF; cdr3_nt: TGCGCCAGCAGCTTCTTCCGTCGGACCGACGTCCTGAACACTGAAGCTTTCTTT
clone_size: few; d_call: .; j_call: TRBJ2-2; v_call: TRBV7-9; cdr3_aa: CASSLDWGNTGELFF; cdr3_nt: TGTGCCAGCAGCTTAGATTGGGGGAACACCGGGGAGCTGTTTTTT
clone_size: .; d_call: TRBD2; j_call: TRBJ2-7; v_call: TRBV12-3/TRBV12-4; cdr3_aa: CASSLGLAEGGNEQYF; cdr3_nt: TGTGCCAGCAGTTTAGGACTAGCGGAGGGCGGCAACGAGCAGTACTTC
clone_size: many; d_call: TRBD1; j_call: TRBJ2-2; v_call: TRBV29-1; cdr3_aa: CSVWTGPRTKNTGELFF; cdr3_nt: TGCAGCGTCTGGACAGGGCCAAGGACGAAGAACACCGGGGAGCTGTTTTTT
clone_size: .; d_call: .; j_call: TRBJ2-5; v_call: TRBV18; cdr3_aa: CASSPKKETQYF; cdr3_nt: TGTGCCAGCTCACCAAAGAAAGAGACCCAGTACTTC
clone_size: few; d_call: .; j_call: TRBJ2-2; v_call: TRBV30; cdr3_aa: CAWSELSRGVPGELFF; cdr3_nt: TGTGCCTGGAGTGAACTCTCTCGGGGAGTACCCGGGGAGCTGTTTTTT
clone_size: few; d_call: .; j_call: TRBJ2-1; v_call: TRBV25-1; cdr3_aa: CASSEVGEREQFF; cdr3_nt: TGTGCCAGCAGTGAGGTGGGGGAGCGGGAGCAGTTCTTC
clone_size: .; d_call: .; j_call: TRBJ1-1; v_call: TRBV12-3/TRBV12-4; cdr3_aa: CASTPGGPNTEAFF; cdr3_nt: TGTGCCAGCACCCCGGGGGGGCCGAACACTGAAGCTTTCTTT
clone_size: few; d_call: TRBD1; j_call: TRBJ2-7; v_call: TRBV25-1; cdr3_aa: CASSEGQGPSYEQYF; cdr3_nt: TGTGCCAGCAGTGAAGGACAGGGTCCTTCCTACGAGCAGTACTTC
clone_size: .; d_call: .; j_call: TRBJ1-1; v_call: TRBV7-8; cdr3_aa: CASSLQPTGSTEAFF; cdr3_nt: TGTGCCAGCAGTTTACAACCCACAGGGAGCACTGAAGCTTTCTTT
clone_size: .; d_call: .; j_call: TRBJ2-5; v_call: TRBV9; cdr3_aa: CASSVVDSPETQYF; cdr3_nt: TGTGCCAGCAGCGTAGTCGACAGCCCGGAGACCCAGTACTTC
clone_size: .; d_call: .; j_call: TRBJ2-7; v_call: TRBV9; cdr3_aa: CASSPGSGFSYEQYF; cdr3_nt: TGTGCCAGCAGCCCCGGATCAGGTTTCTCCTACGAGCAGTACTTC
clone_size: .; d_call: .; j_call: TRBJ1-2; v_call: TRBV4-3; cdr3_aa: CASSQGRLNYGYTF; cdr3_nt: TGCGCCAGCAGCCAAGGACGGCTAAACTATGGCTACACCTTC
clone_size: once; d_call: .; j_call: TRBJ2-7; v_call: TRBV27; cdr3_aa: CASSSAGAPIRQYF; cdr3_nt: TGTGCCAGCAGTTCGGCAGGGGCCCCTATTAGGCAGTACTTC
clone_size: once; d_call: .; j_call: TRBJ2-3; v_call: TRBV29-1; cdr3_aa: CSVDYLGGDPDTQYF; cdr3_nt: TGCAGCGTTGATTATCTAGGTGGGGACCCAGATACGCAGTATTTT
clone_size: many; d_call: .; j_call: TRBJ2-2; v_call: TRBV29-1; cdr3_aa: CSVVKSGGLATGELFF; cdr3_nt: TGCAGCGTCGTCAAGAGTGGGGGGTTGGCCACCGGGGAGCTGTTTTTT
clone_size: few; d_call: TRBD2; j_call: TRBJ2-1; v_call: TRBV6-4; cdr3_aa: CASSLAGGPYEQFF; cdr3_nt: TGTGCCAGCAGTCTAGCGGGAGGGCCCTATGAGCAGTTCTTC